The rows below give T cell receptor beta chains drawn from one sample of a study of cytomegalovirus exposure and HLA in healthy donors. The data were produced by immunoSEQ multiplex PCR, yet TCRdb's version contains in-frame clones alone and is incomplete. The table shows approximately 160,000 clones, with roughly nine tenths occurring only once. What was sequenced was PBMCs. The receptor source for this set is a woman aged 18 to 35 in good health and CMV-seropositive. CDR3s include the opening cysteine and the closing phenylalanine or tryptophan. The D gene is left open where the match is weak. Clone size is given for some rows only: seen once, a few or many times, or a class if the clone is expanded.

v_call	clone_size	j_call	d_call	cdr3_nt	cdr3_aa
TRBV7-9	many	TRBJ2-7	.	TGTGCCAGCAGCACCGACGGCGGGAAAACCTACGAGCAGTACTTC	CASSTDGGKTYEQYF
TRBV19	.	TRBJ2-7	TRBD2	TGTGCCAGTAGTATCGGACTAGCGGGAGCCGGGTACGAGCAGTACTTC	CASSIGLAGAGYEQYF
TRBV15	.	TRBJ2-5	.	TGTGCCACCAGCAGAGTACGGGAAAGTGGGGAGACCCAGTACTTC	CATSRVRESGETQYF
TRBV7-8	.	TRBJ2-4	TRBD2	TGTGCCAGCAGCTTTTGGGCTCGCGGGAGTAGTAAAAACATTCAGTACTTC	CASSFWARGSSKNIQYF
TRBV18	.	TRBJ2-1	.	TGTGCCAGCTCACCACCAGAGTACAATGAGCAGTTCTTC	CASSPPEYNEQFF
TRBV7-3	.	TRBJ2-3	.	TGTGCCAGCAGCTCAATGGGGCCAGATACGCAGTATTTT	CASSSMGPDTQYF
TRBV5-1	.	TRBJ1-2	.	TGCGCCAGCAGCTTGGGACAGTCCCCTAACTATGGCTACACCTTC	CASSLGQSPNYGYTF
TRBV15	.	TRBJ2-7	.	TGTGCCACCAGCAGAGATGGGGGGGACAGGAGTTGGGAGCAGTACTTC	CATSRDGGDRSWEQYF
TRBV6-6	.	TRBJ1-5	.	TGTGCCAGCAGTACACAGGTAAATCAGCCCCAGCATTTT	CASSTQVNQPQHF
TRBV5-1	.	TRBJ2-7	TRBD1	TGCGCCAGCAGCTCGTCGGGGACAGAATTCTCCTACGAGCAGTACTTC	CASSSSGTEFSYEQYF
TRBV7-3	.	TRBJ2-2	.	TGTGCCAGCAGCAAGGTGACAGGCTCGACCGGGGAGCTGTTTTTT	CASSKVTGSTGELFF
TRBV28	.	TRBJ1-2	.	TGTGCCAGCATTAGACAGAACTATGGCTACACCTTC	CASIRQNYGYTF
TRBV25-1	.	TRBJ1-2	TRBD1	TGTGCCAGCCAGGACAGGAACTATGGCTACACCTTC	CASQDRNYGYTF
TRBV11-2	once	TRBJ2-7	TRBD1	TGTGCCAGCAGCTTAGATCAAGGGACAGCCTACGAGCAGTACTTC	CASSLDQGTAYEQYF
TRBV13	few	TRBJ2-7	TRBD2	TGTGCCAGCAGCCGGAGGACTAGCCTGGGCTACGAGCAGTACTTC	CASSRRTSLGYEQYF
TRBV5-1	.	TRBJ2-3	TRBD2	TGCGCCAGCTCCGATGGGACTAGCGAACTCACAGATACGCAGTATTTT	CASSDGTSELTDTQYF
TRBV7-2	.	TRBJ1-1	.	TGTGCCAGCAGCTTAGTCTATCCCACTGAAGCTTTCTTT	CASSLVYPTEAFF
TRBV28	once	TRBJ1-1	.	TGTGCCAGCAGTTTACCTCAAACCAGGGGCCGCGGTGGGGAAGCTTTCTTT	CASSLPQTRGRGGEAFF
TRBV9	.	TRBJ2-5	.	TGTGCCAGCAGCGTAGGGCTCAAAGAGACCCAGTACTTC	CASSVGLKETQYF
TRBV28	.	TRBJ2-7	.	TGTGCCAGCAGTTCGGCGGAGGCTAGGGCGACCTACGAGCAGTACTTC	CASSSAEARATYEQYF
TRBV18	.	TRBJ1-2	.	TGTGCCAGCTCACCTAATACAGGGTCCCCTTGGGGCTACACCTTC	CASSPNTGSPWGYTF